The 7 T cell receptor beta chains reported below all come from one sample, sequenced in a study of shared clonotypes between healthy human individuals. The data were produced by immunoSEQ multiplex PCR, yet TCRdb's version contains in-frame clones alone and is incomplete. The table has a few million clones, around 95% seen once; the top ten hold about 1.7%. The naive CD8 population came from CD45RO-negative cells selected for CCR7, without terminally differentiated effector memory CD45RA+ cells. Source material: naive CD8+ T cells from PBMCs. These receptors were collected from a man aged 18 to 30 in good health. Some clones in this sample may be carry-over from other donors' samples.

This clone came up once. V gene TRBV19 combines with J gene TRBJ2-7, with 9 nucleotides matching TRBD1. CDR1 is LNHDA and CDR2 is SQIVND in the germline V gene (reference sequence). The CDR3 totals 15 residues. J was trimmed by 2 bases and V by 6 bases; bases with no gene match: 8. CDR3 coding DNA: TGTGCCAGTAGACAGGGACAGGGAAACCCCTACGAGCAGTACTTC. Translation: CASRQGQGNPYEQYF.

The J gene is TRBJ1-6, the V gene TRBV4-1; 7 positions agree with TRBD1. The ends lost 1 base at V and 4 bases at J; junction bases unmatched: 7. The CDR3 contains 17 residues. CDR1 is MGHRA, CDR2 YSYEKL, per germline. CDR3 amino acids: CASSQVPLDRYNSPLHF. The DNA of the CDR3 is TGCGCCAGCAGCCAAGTGCCCCTGGACAGGTATAATTCACCCCTCCACTTT.

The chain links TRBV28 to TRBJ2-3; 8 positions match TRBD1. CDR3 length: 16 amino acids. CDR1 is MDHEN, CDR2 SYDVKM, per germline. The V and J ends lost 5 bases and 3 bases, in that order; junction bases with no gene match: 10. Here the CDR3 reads CASSLWQDRVTDTQYF. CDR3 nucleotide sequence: TGTGCCAGCAGTCTCTGGCAGGACAGGGTGACAGATACGCAGTATTTT.

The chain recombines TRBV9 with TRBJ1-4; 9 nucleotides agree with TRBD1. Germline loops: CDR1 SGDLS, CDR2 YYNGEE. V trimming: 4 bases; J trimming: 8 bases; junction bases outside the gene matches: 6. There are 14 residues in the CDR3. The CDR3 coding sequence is TGTGCCAGCAGCCTAGGACAGGGGTGGGAAAAACTGTTTTTT. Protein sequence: CASSLGQGWEKLFF. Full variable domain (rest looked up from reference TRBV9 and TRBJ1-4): DSGVTQTPKHLITATGQRVTLRCSPRSGDLSVYWYQQSLDQGLQFLIQYYNGEERAKGNILERFSAQQFPDLHSELNLSSLELGDSALYFCASSLGQGWEKLFFGSGTQLSVL.

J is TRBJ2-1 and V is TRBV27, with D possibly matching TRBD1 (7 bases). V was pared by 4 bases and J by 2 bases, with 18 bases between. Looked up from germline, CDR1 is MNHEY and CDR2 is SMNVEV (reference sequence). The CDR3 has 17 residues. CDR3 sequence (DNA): TGTGCCAGCAGTTCCTCCAGGGGGGAGTCGGCCTACAATGAGCAGTTCTTC. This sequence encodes CASSSSRGESAYNEQFF.

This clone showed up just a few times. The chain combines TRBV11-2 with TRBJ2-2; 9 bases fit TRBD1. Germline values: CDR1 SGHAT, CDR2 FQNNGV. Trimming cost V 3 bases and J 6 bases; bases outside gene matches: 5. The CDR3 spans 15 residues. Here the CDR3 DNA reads TGTGCCAGCAGCTTTGCCGGGACAGGGTCCGGGGAGCTGTTTTTT. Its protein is CASSFAGTGSGELFF.

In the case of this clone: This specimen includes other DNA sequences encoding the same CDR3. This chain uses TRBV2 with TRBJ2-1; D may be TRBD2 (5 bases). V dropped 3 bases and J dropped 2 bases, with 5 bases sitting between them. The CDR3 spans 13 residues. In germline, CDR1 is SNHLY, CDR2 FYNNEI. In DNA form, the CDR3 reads TGTGCCAGCAGTGACGGGGCCTACAATGAGCAGTTCTTC. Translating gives CASSDGAYNEQFF.